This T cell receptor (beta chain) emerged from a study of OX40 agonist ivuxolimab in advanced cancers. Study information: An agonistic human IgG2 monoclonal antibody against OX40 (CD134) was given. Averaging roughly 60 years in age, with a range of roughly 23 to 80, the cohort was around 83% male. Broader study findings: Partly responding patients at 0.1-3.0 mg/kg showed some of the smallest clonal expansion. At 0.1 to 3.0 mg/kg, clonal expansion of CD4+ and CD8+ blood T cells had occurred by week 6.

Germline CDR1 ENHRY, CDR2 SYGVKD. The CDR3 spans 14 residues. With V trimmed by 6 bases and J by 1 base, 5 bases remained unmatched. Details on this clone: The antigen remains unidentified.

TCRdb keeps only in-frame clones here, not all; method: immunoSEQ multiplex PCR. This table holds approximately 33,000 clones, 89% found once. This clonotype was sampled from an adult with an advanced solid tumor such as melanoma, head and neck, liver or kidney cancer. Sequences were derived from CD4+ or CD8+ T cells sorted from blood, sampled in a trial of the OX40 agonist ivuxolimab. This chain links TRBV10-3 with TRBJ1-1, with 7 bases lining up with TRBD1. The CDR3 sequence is CAISRQGGNTEAFF. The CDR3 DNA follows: TGTGCCATCAGCCGACAGGGAGGGAACACTGAAGCTTTCTTT.